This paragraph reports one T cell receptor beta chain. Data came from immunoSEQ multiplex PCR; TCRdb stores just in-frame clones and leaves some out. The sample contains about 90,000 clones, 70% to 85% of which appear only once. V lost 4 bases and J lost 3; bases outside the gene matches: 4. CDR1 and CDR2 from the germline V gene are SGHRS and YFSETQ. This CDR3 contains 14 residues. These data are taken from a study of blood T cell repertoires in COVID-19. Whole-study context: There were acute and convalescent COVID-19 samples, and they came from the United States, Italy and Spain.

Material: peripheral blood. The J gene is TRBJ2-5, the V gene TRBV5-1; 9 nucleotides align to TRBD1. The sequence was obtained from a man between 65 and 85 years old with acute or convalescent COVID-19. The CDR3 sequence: CASSPGTGKETQYF. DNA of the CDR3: TGCGCCAGCAGCCCTGGGACAGGGAAAGAGACCCAGTACTTC.